This T cell receptor beta chain was found in a study of regulatory T cells in long-lasting Graves disease. Through Arm-PCR of CDR3 regions and iRepertoire HTBI primers, TCR beta libraries were built. MiXCR was run by TCRdb on the multiplex PCR reads, yielding one entry per CDR3 protein. The sample has about 310,000 distinct CDR3 sequences; under 20% are singletons. CDR3 length: 18 amino acids. The V gene end was trimmed by 8 bases and the J gene end by 5 bases; junction bases not matched to a gene: 15. Findings and caveats of the study: Persistent disease was characterized by preferential usage of TRBV28, TRBJ1-2 and TRBJ2-5.

This clonotype was seen repeatedly, ten times or more. Its antigen is not known. Indicated time point: newly diagnosed GD, antithyroid drugs for less than 3 months. Extracted PBMC RNA gave rise to the TCR library. The chain employs TRBV12-3 or TRBV12-4 and TRBJ2-2; TRBD2 aligns across 12 bases. The receptor was derived from a female donor with Graves disease. Here the sequenced sample was peripheral blood mononuclear cells (PBMCs), taken at new diagnosis, from a patient treated with antithyroid drugs. The CDR3 DNA is TGTGCCAGCCGAGGACTAGCGGGACCCCCGGCGAGGACCGGGGAGCTGTTTTTT. Translation: CASRGLAGPPARTGELFF.